This T cell receptor beta chain was identified in a study of T-cell memory formation after mild COVID-19. Findings and caveats of the study: Several responding clones turned up in pre-infection memory, indicating that cross-reactive memory may have taken part. CD4+ contracting clones were found mainly in CM and EM, and CD8+ ones in EMRA. Clones shrinking from day 15 to 85 showed even CD4/CD8 mixes; later expanders tilted CD4+. Among clones peaking at day 37 in the second wave, SARS-CoV-2 specificity remained unconfirmed.

TCRdb reprocessed the 5' RACE reads with MiXCR, giving one entry per CDR3 protein. The top ten clones hold more than 10% of a sample with roughly 620,000 distinct CDR3 sequences, 18% of them seen once. Concerning this clonotype: Its specificity is unknown.

Sequencing used PBMCs or a T cell subset sorted from them (not recorded which). The origin of this receptor is an adult woman who had mild COVID-19 (a few samples of this study predate the infection). Cell type and time point are not known.

The CDR3 DNA reads as TGCGCCAGCAGCTACGGAGGCGGGAGGGCGAATGAGCAGTTCTTC. Translating it yields CASSYGGGRANEQFF. The chain uses TRBV5-1 and TRBJ2-1; 9 bases match TRBD2. Germline CDR1 is SGHRS and CDR2 is YFSETQ. This CDR3 region has 15 residues. The trim removed 3 bases at V and 7 bases at J, leaving 8 bases unmatched.